The sequence of this T cell receptor beta chain was determined in a study of cytomegalovirus exposure and HLA in healthy donors. General study points: In a later analysis, approximately 18,000 TCR beta sequences were associated with HLA alleles at 0.05 false discovery rate. Reports indicated that the classifier achieved high specificity and sensitivity in diagnosing cytomegalovirus status. One cluster of highly shared sequence variants probably arose as a sequencing artifact.

Though probably carrying unrecorded immune exposures, donors were nominally healthy at sampling. This clone was recorded once. Its antigen is as yet unknown. 13 Jbeta primers and 60 Vbeta primers were used for the PCR. Profiled with immunoSEQ multiplex PCR; TCRdb holds only in-frame clones, not every one. The sample contains under 200,000 clones, 86% of which appear only once. The germline V gene has CDR1 SQVTM and CDR2 ANQGSEA. This CDR3 is 12 amino acids long. The V segment lost 7 bases and the J segment 5 bases; nucleotides outside the gene matches: 6. The V gene is TRBV29-1, the J gene TRBJ2-5; 8 bases match TRBD2. Sequencing was done on a sample of PBMCs. The TCR sequence derives from a young woman in good health and CMV-seronegative. The CDR3, as DNA: TGCAGCGGTGGGGGACTAGAGGAGACCCAGTACTTC. It encodes CSGGGLEETQYF.